Below are 18 T cell receptor beta chains sequenced from a single sample in a study of blood T cell repertoires in COVID-19. Assay used: immunoSEQ multiplex PCR; TCRdb lists only in-frame clones, some missing. Of around 200,000 clones listed, approximately 80% were seen once; the top ten hold under 11%. Sample: peripheral blood. These receptors all come from a woman older than 75 with acute or convalescent COVID-19.

The chain recombines TRBV3-1 (or the pseudogene TRBV3-2) with TRBJ1-1; no clear D gene. The V end was cut by 4 bases, the J end by 2 bases, with 11 bases between. Germline CDR1 is LGHDT and CDR2 is YNNKEL (reference sequence). The CDR3 covers 14 residues. The CDR3 here is CASSPAAQNTEAFF. The CDR3 region has the DNA TGTGCCAGCAGCCCCGCGGCTCAAAACACTGAAGCTTTCTTT.

This chain joins TRBV6-2 or TRBV6-3 and TRBJ2-2, with D perhaps matching TRBD2 (7 bases). The germline V and J ends were trimmed by 6 bases and 5 bases, with 19 bases remaining between them. The CDR3 loop spans 16 amino acids. Germline lookup yields CDR1 MNHEY and CDR2 SVGEGT. The chain's CDR3 is CASSPRGGARTGELFF. The DNA for the CDR3 is TGTGCCAGCAGCCCAAGGGGGGGGGCAAGGACCGGGGAGCTGTTTTTT.

The J gene is TRBJ1-1, the V gene TRBV6-2 or TRBV6-3; a possible D gene is TRBD1 (5 bases). The germline gives CDR1 MNHEY, CDR2 SVGEGT. Trimming stripped 4 bases from V and 2 bases from J, with 8 bases between. CDR3 length: 13 residues. CDR3 sequence reads: CASSFTGNTEAFF. DNA of the CDR3: TGTGCCAGCAGTTTTACAGGCAACACTGAAGCTTTCTTT.

The chain joins TRBV4-3 to TRBJ2-3; 7 positions match TRBD2. This CDR3 comprises 16 residues. After removal of 4 bases from V and 2 bases from J, the junction contained 9 bases not matched to a gene. Germline V gene sequence: CDR1 LGHNA, CDR2 YSLEER. CDR3 sequence reads: CASSRSGVALTDTQYF. DNA for the CDR3: TGCGCCAGCAGCCGCAGCGGGGTAGCTCTCACAGATACGCAGTATTTT.

This chain joins TRBV7-2 and TRBJ2-5, with D unclear. The germline CDR1 and CDR2 sequences are SGHTA and FQGNSA. V dropped 5 bases and J dropped 5 bases, with 9 bases sitting between them. CDR3 length: 12 amino acids. The CDR3 is CASSERSETQYF. For the CDR3, the DNA is TGTGCCAGCAGCGAGCGCTCCGAGACCCAGTACTTC.

The genes are TRBV5-1 and TRBJ2-5; 7 bases align to TRBD2. The CDR3 runs to 11 residues. Germline V lookup: CDR1 SGHRS, CDR2 YFSETQ. With V trimmed by 4 bases and J by 7 bases, 1 base remained unmatched. The CDR3 protein is CASSRGGTQYF. The CDR3 region has the DNA TGCGCCAGCAGCCGCGGGGGGACCCAGTACTTC. Combining the CDR3 with reference TRBV5-1 and TRBJ2-5 gives the whole variable domain KAGVTQTPRYLIKTRGQQVTLSCSPISGHRSVSWYQQTPGQGLQFLFEYFSETQRNKGNFPGRFSGRQFSNSRSEMNVSTLELGDSALYLCASSRGGTQYFGPGTRLLVL.

This chain joins TRBV30 and TRBJ1-5, with D possibly being TRBD1 (6 bases). This CDR3 contains 15 residues. The ends were cut back, 3 bases at V and 4 bases at J, with 16 bases in the middle. Germline V gives CDR1 GTSNPN, CDR2 SVGIG (reference sequence). The CDR3 loop reads CAWSPGGRSNQPQHF. In DNA form, the CDR3 reads TGTGCCTGGAGCCCGGGGGGGCGCAGTAATCAGCCCCAGCATTTT.

This chain links TRBV27 with TRBJ2-1; 10 positions agree with TRBD2. The CDR3 runs to 15 residues. Germline CDR1 MNHEY, CDR2 SMNVEV (reference sequence). J gave up 9 bases and V 5 bases, and 10 bases lay outside the gene matches. The DNA for the CDR3 is TGTGCCAGCAGTCACCCCTTGGTAGCGGGAGGTGAGCAGTTCTTC. Translated, it gives CASSHPLVAGGEQFF.

The chain combines TRBV6-1 with TRBJ2-7; the match to TRBD2 covers 14 bases. V shed 0 bases and J 0 bases; nucleotides not matched to a gene: 7. The V gene's germline CDR1 is MNHNS and CDR2 SASEGT. CDR3 length equals 19 residues. CDR3 loop: CASSEAPGLAGVRSYEQYF. The CDR3 DNA follows: TGTGCCAGCAGTGAAGCTCCGGGACTAGCGGGAGTTCGCTCCTACGAGCAGTACTTC.

The chain combines TRBV10-2 with TRBJ2-7; maybe TRBD1 (7 bases). V gave up 6 bases and J gave up 6 bases, with 18 bases separating them. Germline CDR1 reads WSHSY; CDR2 reads SAAADI. The CDR3 is made up of 14 amino acids. Here the CDR3 reads CASSWQGGLGEQYF. The DNA for the CDR3 is TGCGCCAGCAGCTGGCAGGGGGGTCTCGGCGAGCAGTACTTC.

This chain connects TRBV9 to TRBJ2-7, with D perhaps matching TRBD1 (6 bases). The CDR3 length is 14 residues. V dropped 3 bases and J dropped 3 bases, with 13 bases sitting between them. The germline gives CDR1 SGDLS, CDR2 YYNGEE. The CDR3, as DNA: TGTGCCAGCAGCGGTCAGGGGTCATTCTACGAGCAGTACTTC. This translates into CASSGQGSFYEQYF.

The chain carries TRBV30 and TRBJ2-6, with D unclear. The CDR3 is 18 residues long. V lost 2 bases and J lost 0, with 17 bases in between. From germline, CDR1 is GTSNPN and CDR2 SVGIG (reference sequence). This CDR3 is CAWSPQASQLSGANVLTF. The CDR3 nucleotides are TGTGCCTGGAGTCCCCAGGCCTCTCAACTCTCTGGGGCCAACGTCCTGACTTTC.

The chain joins TRBV5-6 to TRBJ1-1, with D perhaps TRBD1 (5 bases). The CDR3 consists of 14 residues. The V gene's germline CDR1 is SGHDT and CDR2 YYEEEE. V lost 2 bases and J 5 bases, leaving 13 bases between the germline ends. The CDR3 spells CASSLSQGKTEAFF. The CDR3 nucleotides read TGTGCCAGCAGCTTATCTCAGGGTAAAACTGAAGCTTTCTTT.

The chain recombines TRBV19 with TRBJ2-7; maybe TRBD2 (6 bases). The CDR3 loop spans 13 amino acids. The V gene lost 1 base and the J gene lost 4 bases, with 8 bases spanning the gap. Germline values: CDR1 LNHDA, CDR2 SQIVND (reference sequence). The CDR3 is CASSIAGVYEQYF. In DNA form, the CDR3 reads TGTGCCAGTAGTATAGCGGGAGTATACGAGCAGTACTTC.

The V gene is TRBV5-1, the J gene TRBJ2-1, with D possibly TRBD2 on 6 matching bases. Germline values: CDR1 SGHRS, CDR2 YFSETQ. CDR3 length: 15 amino acids. Deletions cut 4 bases from V and 5 bases from J, with 16 bases between. In nucleotides, the CDR3 is TGCGCCAGCAGCCCGATGGGACTCGGAAACAATGAGCAGTTCTTC. It is translated as CASSPMGLGNNEQFF.

This chain's CDR3 is CSVEDTGIDAYEQYF. CDR3 DNA: TGCAGCGTTGAAGATACAGGGATTGACGCCTACGAGCAGTACTTC. The chain has TRBV29-1 and TRBJ2-7; tentatively, D is TRBD1 (6 bases). Per germline, CDR1 SQVTM and CDR2 ANQGSEA. Trimming cost V 0 bases and J 2 bases, with 14 bases left between them. The length of the CDR3 is 15 residues.

The chain has TRBV2 and TRBJ1-4; 10 nucleotides match TRBD1. From germline, CDR1 is SNHLY and CDR2 FYNNEI. With 7 bases clipped from V and 2 bases from J, the junction kept 7 bases outside the gene matches. There are 16 residues in the CDR3. Here the CDR3 reads CASKGQGPGTNEKLFF. The CDR3 nucleotides are TGTGCCAGCAAGGGACAGGGGCCCGGGACTAATGAAAAACTGTTTTTT.

This chain links TRBV7-2 with TRBJ1-5; 9 nucleotides agree with TRBD1. The CDR3 length is 15 residues. J lost 6 bases, V lost 5 bases, and 8 bases had no gene match. From germline, CDR1 is SGHTA and CDR2 FQGNSA. The CDR3 region has the DNA TGTGCCAGCAGCCTGGGGACAGGGAGGGGTCAGCCCCAGCATTTT. Protein product: CASSLGTGRGQPQHF.